This T cell receptor beta chain was found in a study of CD8 T cells in ankylosing spondylitis. Using its own MiXCR run on the 5' RACE reads, TCRdb lists one record per CDR3 protein. This table holds some 700,000 distinct CDR3 sequences, roughly 19% found once. Concerning this clonotype: Its specificity is unknown.

CDR1 is KGHSH, CDR2 LQKENI, per germline. With 3 bases removed from V and 6 bases from J, the gap between germline ends came to 15 bases. The length of the CDR3 is 15 residues. Findings and caveats of the study: A motif in TCR beta, a set of about eight highly homologous variants, appeared characteristic of ankylosing spondylitis blood.

The chain is built from TRBV18 and TRBJ2-1, with D tentatively TRBD2 (5 bases). Material: blood, either unsorted or a sorted T cell fraction (not recorded which). The receptor was derived from a male donor with ankylosing spondylitis. Here the CDR3 DNA reads TGTGCCAGCTCACCTCTAGGTTTCGCGGGCAATGAGCAGTTCTTC. Protein: CASSPLGFAGNEQFF.